This note documents a single TCR beta chain sequence. Antigen: not known. Germline CDR1 reads MNHNS; CDR2 reads SASEGT. The V end lost 6 bases, the J end lost 3 bases, and 12 bases lay between the germline ends. There are 13 residues in the CDR3. Using immunoSEQ multiplex PCR, the repertoire was profiled, and TCRdb retains in-frame clones only, with some absent. In the table there are more than 550,000 clones, around 70% of which are singletons. The data stem from a study of shared clonotypes between healthy human individuals. The authors divided CD4+ cells into CD45RA+ naive and CD45RA-negative memory subsets. General study results and limits: Naive subsets generally had larger estimated richness than memory subsets. Only blood underwent sampling, and tissue repertoires likely differ.

The TCR sequence derives from a woman in her 30s in good health. The chain combines TRBV6-1 with TRBJ2-7, with D uncertain. Sequencing input: memory CD4+ T cells sorted from blood. Subset specified: CD45RA-negative fraction. The CDR3, as DNA: TGTGCCAGCAGAAGGACCTATCACTACGAGCAGTACTTC. Translating it yields CASRRTYHYEQYF.